This T cell receptor (beta chain) emerged from a study of shared clonotypes between healthy human individuals. Regarding the study as a whole: Larger estimated richness was generally recorded for naive subsets relative to memory subsets.

Per germline, CDR1 KGHSH and CDR2 LQKENI. Trimming pared 1 base from V and 4 bases from J, leaving 20 bases between. The CDR3 is made up of 17 amino acids. Nashville, Tennessee was home to all donors, each a Caucasian adult. It was at deep level that the assay was run. In the original workflow: There were no quality scores in the junction-only immunoSEQ sequences, so filtering differed. Clones were read by immunoSEQ multiplex PCR, and TCRdb kept only the in-frame ones, dropping some. That table supplies the V and J calls and clone size; D and trimming were determined from the DNA. The profile shows about 1.5 million clones, roughly 96% of them singletons. With respect to this clone: Its target is unknown.

This clonotype was obtained from a man between 25 and 39 years old in good health. The genes are TRBV18 and TRBJ2-7, with TRBD2 as a possible D gene (7 bases). The sample consisted of naive CD4+ T cells sorted from blood. The sample's subset: CD45RA+ positively selected. CDR3 DNA sequence: TGTGCCAGCTCACCACTCCCGGGGGGCGGGACTACGTACGAGCAGTACTTC. This codes for CASSPLPGGGTTYEQYF. The entire variable domain, with the rest obtained from reference TRBV18 and TRBJ2-7, is as follows: NAGVMQNPRHLVRRRGQEARLRCSPMKGHSHVYWYRQLPEEGLKFMVYLQKENIIDESGMPKERFSAEFPKEGPSILRIQQVVRGDSAAYFCASSPLPGGGTTYEQYFGPGTRLTVT.